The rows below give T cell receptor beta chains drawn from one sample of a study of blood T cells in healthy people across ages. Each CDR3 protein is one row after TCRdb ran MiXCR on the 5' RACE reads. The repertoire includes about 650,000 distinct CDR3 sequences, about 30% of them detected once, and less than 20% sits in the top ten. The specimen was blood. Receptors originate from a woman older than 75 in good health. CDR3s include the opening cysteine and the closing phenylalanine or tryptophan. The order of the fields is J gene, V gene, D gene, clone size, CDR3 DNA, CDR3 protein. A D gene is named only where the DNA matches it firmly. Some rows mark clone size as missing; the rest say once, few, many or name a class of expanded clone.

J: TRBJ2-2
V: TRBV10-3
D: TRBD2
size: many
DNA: TGTGCCACCGCCCTAGCGGCCACTAACACCGGGGAGCTGTTTTTT
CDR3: CATALAATNTGELFF

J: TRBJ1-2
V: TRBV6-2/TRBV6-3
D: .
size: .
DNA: TGTGCCAGCAGTTATCGAAGAGACAGCGGAAACTATGGCTACACCTTC
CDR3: CASSYRRDSGNYGYTF

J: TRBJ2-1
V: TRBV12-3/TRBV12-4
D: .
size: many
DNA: TGTGCCAGCAGTTTACGGGCGGGGGCGTTGGGCAATGAGCAGTTCTTC
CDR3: CASSLRAGALGNEQFF

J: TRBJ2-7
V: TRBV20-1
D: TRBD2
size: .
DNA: TGCAGTGCTGTCCTAGCGGGAGGGAGTGGCTACGAGCAGTACTTC
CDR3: CSAVLAGGSGYEQYF

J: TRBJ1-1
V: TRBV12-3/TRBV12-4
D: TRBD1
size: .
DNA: TGTGCCAGCAGTTCGCGGACAGGGGGACCCTTGAACACTGAAGCTTTCTTT
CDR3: CASSSRTGGPLNTEAFF

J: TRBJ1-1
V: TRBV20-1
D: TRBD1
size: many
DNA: TGCAGTGCCTTAGACAGGGGGTCTAGTCCGGTGGCTGAAGCTTTCTTT
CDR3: CSALDRGSSPVAEAFF

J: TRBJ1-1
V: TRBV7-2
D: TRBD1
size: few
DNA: TGTGCCAGCAGCTTCAGGGACAGGGTGACAGCTTTCTTT
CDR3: CASSFRDRVTAFF

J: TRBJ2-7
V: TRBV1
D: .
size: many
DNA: TGCACCAGCAGCCAAGATCGAGCGGGGGCGAACTACGAGCAGTACTTC
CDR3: CTSSQDRAGANYEQYF

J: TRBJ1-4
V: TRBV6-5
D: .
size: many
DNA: TGTGCCAGCAGCACGACCGGCGTGAGGGGAGGAGAAAAACTGTTTTTT
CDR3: CASSTTGVRGGEKLFF

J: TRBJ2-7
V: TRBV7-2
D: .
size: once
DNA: TGTGCCAACAGCTTAGGACAGGAGCAGTACTTC
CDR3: CANSLGQEQYF

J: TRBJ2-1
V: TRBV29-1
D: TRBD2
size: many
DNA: TGCAGCGCCGGGAGGTGGGAGGTGTACAATGAGCAGTTCTTC
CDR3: CSAGRWEVYNEQFF

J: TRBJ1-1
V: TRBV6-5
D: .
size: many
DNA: TGTGCCAGCACACGGACTGGCATGAACACTGAAGCTTTCTTT
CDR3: CASTRTGMNTEAFF

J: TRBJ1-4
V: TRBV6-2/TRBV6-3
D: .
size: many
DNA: TGTGCCAGCAGCCCCATGGAGAGGCGTGAAAAACTGTTTTTT
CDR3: CASSPMERREKLFF

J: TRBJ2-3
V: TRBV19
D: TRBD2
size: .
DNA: TGTGCCAGTAGTAAATCCCGGGTAGCGGGGGGAGATACGCAGTATTTT
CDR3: CASSKSRVAGGDTQYF

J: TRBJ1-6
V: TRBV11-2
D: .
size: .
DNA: TGTGCCAGCAGCTCCCCCCTAGGCTCACCCCTCCACTTT
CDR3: CASSSPLGSPLHF

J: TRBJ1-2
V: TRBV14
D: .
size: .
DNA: TGTGCCAGCAGCCAGGGGGCCGACGCCATTTATGGCTACACCTTC
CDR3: CASSQGADAIYGYTF

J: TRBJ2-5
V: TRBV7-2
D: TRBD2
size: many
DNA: TGTGCCAGCAGCCTAGGGGCTAGCGGGGTCCAAGAGACCCAGTACTTC
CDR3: CASSLGASGVQETQYF

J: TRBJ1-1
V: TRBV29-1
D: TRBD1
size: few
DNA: TGCAGCGTTGAGGGGTCTGGACAGGGGTTGAACACTGAAGCTTTCTTT
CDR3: CSVEGSGQGLNTEAFF

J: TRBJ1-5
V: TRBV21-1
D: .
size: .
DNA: TGTGACGTGACCGGGAGAGCCGTGGGTCAGCCCCAGCATTTT
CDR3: CDVTGRAVGQPQHF

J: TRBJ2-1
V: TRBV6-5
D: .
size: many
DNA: TGTGCCAGCAGCCCAACACCTACGATTCACGATGAGCAGTTCTTC
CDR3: CASSPTPTIHDEQFF

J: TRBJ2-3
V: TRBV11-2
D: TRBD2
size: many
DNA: TGTGCCAGCAGCTTGACGGGGGGGACTACTGGCACAGATACGCAGTATTTT
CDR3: CASSLTGGTTGTDTQYF

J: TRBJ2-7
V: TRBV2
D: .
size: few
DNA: TGTGCCAGCACCGAACACACCTCTTCCTACGAGCAGTACTTC
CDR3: CASTEHTSSYEQYF

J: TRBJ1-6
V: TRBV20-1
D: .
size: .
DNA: TGCAGCGCCGTGGATGGGACGGGTAATTCACCCCTCCACTTT
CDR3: CSAVDGTGNSPLHF

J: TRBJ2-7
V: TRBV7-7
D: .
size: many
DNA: TGTGCCAGCAGCTTAAGACCCAACTCCTACGAGCAGTACTTC
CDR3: CASSLRPNSYEQYF

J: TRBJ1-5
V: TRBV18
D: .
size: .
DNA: TGTGCCAGCTCACCAGAAACGGGACAAAATCAGCCCCAGCATTTT
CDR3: CASSPETGQNQPQHF

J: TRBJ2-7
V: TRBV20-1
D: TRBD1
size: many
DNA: TGCAGTGCTAGCAGGGGGCTCAGGAACGAGCAGTACTTC
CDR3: CSASRGLRNEQYF

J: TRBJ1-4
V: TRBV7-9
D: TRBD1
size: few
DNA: TGTGCCAGCAGGGGACAGGGGGAGCGAAAACTGTTTTTT
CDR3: CASRGQGERKLFF

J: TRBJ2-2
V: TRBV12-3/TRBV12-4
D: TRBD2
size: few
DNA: TGTGCCAGCAAAGGCGGGGGGAGGTCCGGGGAGCTGTTTTTT
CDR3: CASKGGGRSGELFF